This T cell receptor (beta chain) was obtained from a study of blood T cell repertoires in COVID-19 (dated by TCRdb to about 2020). About the study as a whole: Samples covering the acute and convalescent phases of COVID-19 were provided by collaborators in the United States, Italy and Spain. Sample metadata almost always included a de-identified subject ID, COVID-19 status, age in years and sex. The repertoires were released in a freely available public database intended as a resource for research on the immune response to SARS-CoV-2. Where HLA class I and class II types were available, the types were taken from metadata supplied by the sample provider, not from assay-based typing. The dataset comprised deeply sampled blood TCRbeta repertoires from subjects exposed to, actively infected with, or recovered from COVID-19. Samples were obtained from the ongoing ImmuneRACE study (first 160 participants) and from over 1,000 subjects provided by 6 global collaborators. The prospective study material was composed of cDNA or gDNA derived from T cells, B-cell-depleted T cells, or PBMCs. The paper as a whole reports these results and caveats: How much clinical and demographic metadata was included differed by source and by participant, and the metadata was provided uncurated.

The immunoSEQ Assay, a bias-controlled multiplex PCR, was used to amplify TCRbeta CDR3 regions from genomic DNA. In the authors' own workflow: Within the assay, amplification of reference gene primers was used to estimate how many nucleated cells each sample contained. To quantify the absolute abundance of each unique TCRbeta CDR3 rearrangement, sequence reads were collapsed and filtered. For each sample, productive Simpson clonality was calculated by taking the square root of Simpson's diversity index across productive rearrangements. TCRdb holds this immuneACCESS table with in-frame rearrangements only. Some clones are missing; in checked studies, unresolved V genes explain under half, and the rest has no known cause. Clonal size and the V and J genes are those of that table, whereas D and trimming came from the DNA. The sample data list roughly 200,000 clones, and 70% to 90% of these were observed just once. Of the sample, over 2.5% is held by the ten largest clones.

From V the trimming removes 1 base and from J it removes 6 bases, while the gene matches leave 5 bases of the junction unaccounted for. There are 14 amino acids in the CDR3, from cysteine to phenylalanine inclusive. Only the CDR3 region is kept as DNA, spanning 42 bases read in frame from base 1. The germline V gene provides CDR1 SGHTA and CDR2 FQGNSA. A note on this clone: The specificity of this receptor is unknown. No base quality values were provided; no much bigger clone lies one nucleotide off.

Collaborating institutions collected whole blood in K2EDTA tubes following their own protocols. For TCRbeta analysis, collaborators shipped samples as frozen whole blood, isolated PBMCs, or DNA extracted from either of those sample types. The receptor chain draws on TRBV7-2 and TRBJ2-7, and 8 junctional nucleotides match TRBD2. This clonotype originated in a man in his 60s with acute or convalescent COVID-19. The sequencing input was peripheral blood. The sequenced DNA is TGTGCCAGCAGCTTAGAAAGTAGCGGGACCGAGCAGTACTTC. This sequence encodes CASSLESSGTEQYF.